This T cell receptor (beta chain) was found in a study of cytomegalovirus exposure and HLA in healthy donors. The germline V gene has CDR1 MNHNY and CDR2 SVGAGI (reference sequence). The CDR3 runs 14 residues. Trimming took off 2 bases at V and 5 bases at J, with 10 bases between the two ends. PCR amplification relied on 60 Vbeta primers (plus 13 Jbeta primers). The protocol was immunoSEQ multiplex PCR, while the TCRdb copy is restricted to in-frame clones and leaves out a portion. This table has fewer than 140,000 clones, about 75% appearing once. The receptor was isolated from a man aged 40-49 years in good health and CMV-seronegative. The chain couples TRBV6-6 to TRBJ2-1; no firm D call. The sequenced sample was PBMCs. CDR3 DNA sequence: TGTGCCAGCAGTTACGGGCCATACGACAATGAGCAGTTCTTC. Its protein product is CASSYGPYDNEQFF.